Each of the 20 T cell receptor beta chains below was sequenced from the same sample in a study of CD8 T cells in Susac syndrome. A quantity of roughly 0.5 to 1 ug RNA underwent reverse transcription using random hexamers. TCRdb reprocessed the immunoSEQ multiplex PCR reads via MiXCR and lists one record per CDR3 protein. The sample records some 190,000 distinct CDR3 sequences, 85% to 95% being singletons. The sample comprised CD4+ T cells from PBMCs. These receptors all stem from a human donor in good health.

The chain employs TRBV29-1 and TRBJ2-1; 7 nucleotides match TRBD1. V lost 6 bases to trimming and J lost 8 bases; unmatched junction nucleotides: 13. The CDR3 loop spans 14 amino acids. The germline gives CDR1 SQVTM, CDR2 ANQGSEA. CDR3 nucleotides: TGCAGCGTGAACAGGAACAGGGGCTGGGATGAGCAGTTCTTC. This sequence encodes CSVNRNRGWDEQFF.

The chain links TRBV3-1 to TRBJ1-1; D is ambiguous. Germline CDR1 is LGHDT and CDR2 is YNNKEL (reference sequence). V dropped 1 base and J dropped 11 bases, with 23 bases sitting between them. The CDR3 sequence is 16 residues long. This CDR3 is CASSQVDLYMGRLAFF. CDR3 bases: TGTGCCAGCAGCCAAGTAGATCTCTACATGGGTCGGTTGGCTTTCTTT.

The chain links TRBV24-1 to TRBJ2-5, with 9 bases matching TRBD2. The junction had 2 bases not matched to a gene; V was cut back by 3 bases and J by 4 bases. CDR3 size: 14 residues. CDR1 KGHDR and CDR2 SFDVKD come from the germline V gene. The CDR3 loop is CATSDLLAGETQYF. CDR3 nucleotide sequence: TGTGCCACCAGTGATCTACTAGCGGGAGAGACCCAGTACTTC.

The chain joins TRBV29-1 to TRBJ2-1, with D perhaps matching TRBD1 or TRBD2 (6 bases each). The CDR3 extends over 13 amino acids. Trimming took off 4 bases at V and 5 bases at J, with 12 bases between the two ends. CDR1 is SQVTM and CDR2 is ANQGSEA in the germline V gene. The CDR3 region is CSVGGTLNNEQFF. The CDR3 DNA is TGCAGCGTTGGCGGGACACTTAACAATGAGCAGTTCTTC.

V gene TRBV11-2 combines with J gene TRBJ2-7; D could derive from TRBD1 or TRBD2 (5 bases each). The germline gives CDR1 SGHAT, CDR2 FQNNGV. The CDR3 sequence is 13 residues long. The ends were cut back, 3 bases at V and 5 bases at J, with 11 bases in the middle. The CDR3 DNA follows: TGTGCCAGCAGCTTGGGGGAAAGGGACGAGCAGTACTTC. It specifies CASSLGERDEQYF.

V is TRBV27 and J is TRBJ2-7; 10 positions agree with TRBD1. The CDR3 totals 13 residues. From germline, CDR1 is MNHEY and CDR2 SMNVEV (reference sequence). The V gene end was trimmed by 5 bases and the J gene end by 3 bases; junction bases not matched to a gene: 1. The CDR3: CASSRTGGYEQYF. CDR3 sequence (DNA): TGTGCCAGCAGTCGGACAGGGGGCTACGAGCAGTACTTC.

V gene TRBV29-1 combines with J gene TRBJ2-1; TRBD1 aligns across 8 bases. V lost 6 bases, J lost 8 bases, and 6 bases stayed unmatched. This CDR3 contains 12 residues. Germline V lookup: CDR1 SQVTM, CDR2 ANQGSEA. The CDR3 coding sequence is TGCAGCGTGGGACAGGTCAGGGATGAGCAGTTCTTC. This codes for CSVGQVRDEQFF.

The chain combines TRBV12-3 or TRBV12-4 with TRBJ2-4, with TRBD1 matching 8 bases. V dropped 5 bases and J dropped 5; count of bases not matched to a gene: 8. This CDR3 contains 15 residues. CDR3 loop: CASSRTGTTQNIQYF. The CDR3 bases are TGTGCCAGCAGTCGGACAGGGACGACCCAAAACATTCAGTACTTC.

This chain joins TRBV29-1 and TRBJ2-3, with 7 bases lining up with TRBD1. CDR1 and CDR2 from the germline V gene are SQVTM and ANQGSEA. Trimming cost V 5 bases and J 4 bases; bases outside gene matches: 9. This CDR3 spans 14 amino acids. The DNA of the CDR3 is TGCAGCGTTTCCCTAGGACAGGAGCCAGATACGCAGTATTTT. Amino acid sequence: CSVSLGQEPDTQYF.

The CDR3 sequence is CASSLAGGGAEQFF. The CDR3 nucleotides read TGTGCCAGCAGCTTAGCGGGGGGAGGCGCCGAGCAGTTCTTC. The chain joins TRBV7-2 to TRBJ2-1; TRBD2 might be the D (6 bases). V was cut by 0 bases and J by 10 bases, with 13 bases left in between. Germline V CDR1 and CDR2: SGHTA, FQGNSA. This CDR3 region has 14 residues.

The chain carries TRBV12-3 or TRBV12-4 and TRBJ1-4, with D possibly TRBD1 on 5 matching bases. The CDR3 is made up of 14 amino acids. Between the trimmed V and J ends, which lost 5 bases and 7 bases, there was a span of 14 bases. The CDR3 spells CASSPGPTGEKLFF. The CDR3 DNA follows: TGTGCCAGCAGTCCGGGACCGACGGGTGAAAAACTGTTTTTT.

The rearrangement uses TRBV27 and TRBJ1-1, with a tentative D call TRBD1 (6 bases). The CDR3 contains 15 residues. Trimming cost V 6 bases and J 11 bases, with 25 bases left between them. Germline V gene data show CDR1 as MNHEY and CDR2 as SMNVEV (reference sequence). The CDR3 is CASSHTRDTDSQAFF. In DNA form, the CDR3 reads TGTGCCAGCAGCCATACGAGGGACACCGACAGCCAGGCTTTCTTT.

The genes are TRBV18 and TRBJ2-1; D is undetermined. V lost 4 bases, J lost 6 bases, and 10 bases lay in between. The CDR3 totals 13 residues. Germline lookup yields CDR1 KGHSH and CDR2 LQKENI. CDR3 nucleotides: TGTGCCAGCTCACGCGACACTCTCAATGAGCAGTTCTTC. Protein: CASSRDTLNEQFF.

The V call is TRBV6-1, the J call TRBJ1-1; TRBD1 aligns across 8 bases. The CDR3 contains 14 residues. CDR1 and CDR2 from the germline V gene are MNHNS and SASEGT. Unmatched junction bases numbered 8, after V lost 5 bases and J lost 6 bases. The CDR3 region is CASSRGDRGAEAFF. The CDR3 DNA reads TGTGCCAGCAGTCGAGGCGACAGGGGAGCTGAAGCTTTCTTT.

The chain couples TRBV29-1 to TRBJ2-1; 9 bases fit TRBD2. This CDR3 has 17 amino acids. V lost 4 bases and J lost 1; bases outside the gene matches: 11. Germline CDR1 SQVTM, CDR2 ANQGSEA. The CDR3 protein is CSVGGPSGKASYNEQFF. The CDR3 coding sequence is TGCAGCGTTGGGGGCCCTAGCGGGAAGGCTTCCTACAATGAGCAGTTCTTC.

The chain is built from TRBV28 and TRBJ2-6; D ambiguous. With 7 bases removed from V and 0 bases from J, the gap between germline ends came to 10 bases. The CDR3 runs to 15 residues. The germline V gene encodes CDR1 MDHEN and CDR2 SYDVKM. The CDR3 DNA follows: TGTGCCAGCACTAGGCAACTCTCTGGGGCCAACGTCCTGACTTTC. Amino acid sequence: CASTRQLSGANVLTF.

This rearrangement joins TRBV12-3 or TRBV12-4 to TRBJ1-1; the D is unclear. Trimming shortened V by 0 bases and J by 0 bases, and 8 bases separated the two germline ends. This CDR3 region has 15 residues. The CDR3 spells CASSLAPVMNTEAFF. The CDR3 DNA reads TGTGCCAGCAGTTTAGCCCCCGTGATGAACACTGAAGCTTTCTTT.

This chain joins TRBV29-1 and TRBJ1-5; possible D gene TRBD1, 6 bases. The V and J ends lost 6 bases and 3 bases respectively, with 12 bases between them. Germline CDR1 and CDR2: SQVTM and ANQGSEA. The CDR3 is made up of 13 amino acids. The CDR3 loop reads CSVETGYNQPQHF. As DNA, the CDR3 is TGCAGCGTGGAAACAGGGTACAATCAGCCCCAGCATTTT.

The chain couples TRBV20-1 to TRBJ2-5; 10 positions agree with TRBD1. V shed 6 bases and J 5 bases; nucleotides not matched to a gene: 9. The CDR3 contains 14 residues. Germline values: CDR1 DFQATT, CDR2 SNEGSKA (reference sequence). As DNA, the CDR3 is TGCAGTGCGTTCGGACAGGGGGTTTGGGAGACCCAGTACTTC. Its translation is CSAFGQGVWETQYF.

V usage is TRBV5-1 and J usage is TRBJ2-7; 7 bases match TRBD1. V lost 1 base to trimming and J lost 3 bases; unmatched junction nucleotides: 10. Per germline, CDR1 SGHRS and CDR2 YFSETQ. This CDR3 contains 16 residues. CDR3 nucleotides: TGCGCCAGCAGCTTGAAGGGCAGGGGGAAGGTCTACGAGCAGTACGTC. Translation gives CASSLKGRGKVYEQYV.